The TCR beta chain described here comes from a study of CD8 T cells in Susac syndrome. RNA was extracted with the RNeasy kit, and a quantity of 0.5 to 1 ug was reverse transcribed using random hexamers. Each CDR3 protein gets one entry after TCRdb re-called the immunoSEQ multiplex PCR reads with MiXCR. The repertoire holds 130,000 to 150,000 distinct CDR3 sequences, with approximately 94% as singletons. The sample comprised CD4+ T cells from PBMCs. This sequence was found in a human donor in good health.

The CDR3 here is CASSLRGQNYGYTF. The CDR3 bases are TGTGCCAGCAGCTTGCGGGGGCAGAACTATGGCTACACCTTC. This chain uses TRBV5-4 with TRBJ1-2; the D gene is possibly TRBD1 (6 bases). Trimming took off 1 base at V and 2 bases at J, with 9 bases between the two ends. Per germline, CDR1 SGHNT and CDR2 YYREEE (reference sequence). This CDR3 region has 14 residues.